This T cell receptor (beta chain) was retrieved from a study of glioma-infiltrating T cells after dendritic cell vaccination. Up to about 2 ug genomic DNA was used for TCRB CDR3 amplification. Produced via immunoSEQ multiplex PCR; TCRdb's table is partial and in-frame only. This table holds roughly 60,000 clones, about 80% found once. Regarding time point: after dendritic cell vaccination, including at tumor progression/relapse. PBMC sampling occurred before vaccination, two weeks after the third dose, and at progression. This material consisted of blood, taken after dendritic cell vaccination. The origin of this receptor is a human donor with glioblastoma.

The CDR3 loop reads CASSELYEQYF. CDR3 nucleotides: TGTGCCAGCAGTGAATTATACGAGCAGTACTTC. The chain joins TRBV6-1 to TRBJ2-7; D unclear. The length of the CDR3 is 11 residues. Germline CDR1 reads MNHNS; CDR2 reads SASEGT. V dropped 2 bases and J dropped 4 bases, with 3 bases sitting between them.